Presented here are 24 T cell receptor beta chains from one specimen sequenced in a study of CD8+ T cells in alopecia areata. Reverse transcribed after extraction, RNA yielded cDNA as the sequencing template. Sequencing was performed with immunoSEQ multiplex PCR; in TCRdb, only in-frame clones are kept and a portion is missing. There are around 140,000 clones in the sample; 58% occur only once, and approximately 6.5% lies in the top ten. The sample was CD4+ T cells sorted from blood, taken at week 0. These receptors came from a human donor with alopecia areata.

The genes are TRBV19 and TRBJ2-7; D is possibly TRBD1 (6 bases). Germline CDR1 is LNHDA and CDR2 is SQIVND (reference sequence). The V end was cut by 4 bases, the J end by 1 base, with 14 bases between. The CDR3 is 15 amino acids. The CDR3 coding sequence is TGTGCCAGTAGTAGGGGCCGGGACAATTCCTACGAGCAGTACTTC. Encoded protein: CASSRGRDNSYEQYF.

This clone has only a few counts. This sequence joins TRBV5-1 and TRBJ2-2; 10 positions match TRBD2. The V and J ends lost 0 bases and 5 bases, in that order; junction bases with no gene match: 4. This CDR3 comprises 16 residues. Germline V gene lookup returns CDR1 SGHRS and CDR2 YFSETQ. CDR3 amino acids: CASSLAALAGTGELFF. CDR3 DNA: TGCGCCAGCAGCTTGGCCGCACTAGCGGGGACCGGGGAGCTGTTTTTT.

J is TRBJ1-2 and V is TRBV5-6; tentative D call: TRBD1 (5 bases). The V and J ends lost 0 bases and 12 bases respectively, with 18 bases between them. This CDR3 comprises 14 residues. CDR1 is SGHDT and CDR2 is YYEEEE in the germline V gene. The CDR3 loop reads CASSLAGTALVNTF. The CDR3 DNA is TGTGCCAGCAGCTTGGCCGGGACTGCCTTAGTAAACACCTTC. Full variable domain (missing parts from reference TRBV5-6 and TRBJ1-2): DAGVTQSPTHLIKTRGQQVTLRCSPKSGHDTVSWYQQALGQGPQFIFQYYEEEERQRGNFPDRFSGHQFPNYSSELNVNALLLGDSALYLCASSLAGTALVNTFGSGTRLTVV.

J is TRBJ2-7 and V is TRBV15, with D tentatively TRBD1 or TRBD2 (5 bases each). The CDR3 spans 13 residues. Trimming removed 5 bases at V and 7 bases at J, with 15 bases between. The germline gives CDR1 LNHNV, CDR2 YYDKDF (reference sequence). CDR3 in amino acids: CATSFPGPGEQYF. CDR3 bases: TGTGCCACCAGCTTCCCAGGGCCGGGAGAGCAGTACTTC.

A single count supports this clone. The chain is built from TRBV30 and TRBJ2-7, with TRBD2 matching over 10 bases. From germline, CDR1 is GTSNPN and CDR2 SVGIG (reference sequence). V lost 3 bases to trimming and J lost 2 bases; unmatched junction nucleotides: 7. The CDR3 length is 15 residues. CDR3 nucleotides: TGTGCCTGGAGGGTAGCGGGGGGATTCACCTACGAGCAGTACTTC. It translates to CAWRVAGGFTYEQYF.

This chain uses TRBV2 with TRBJ2-5; 7 positions agree with TRBD1. J gave up 4 bases and V 7 bases, and 12 bases lay outside the gene matches. Germline V gene sequence: CDR1 SNHLY, CDR2 FYNNEI. CDR3 size: 15 residues. CDR3 DNA sequence: TGTGCCAGCACTAGACAGGGCAAAATTGGAGAGACCCAGTACTTC. Encoded protein: CASTRQGKIGETQYF.

In this sample, this clone turned up a few times. CDR3 protein: CASRLGSYRSDTQYF. The CDR3 DNA is TGTGCCAGCCGTCTGGGATCTTACAGGTCAGATACGCAGTATTTT. The genes are TRBV11-2 and TRBJ2-3; D is perhaps TRBD1 (5 bases). The germline V and J ends were trimmed by 8 bases and 4 bases, with 19 bases remaining between them. Germline values: CDR1 SGHAT, CDR2 FQNNGV. This CDR3 comprises 15 residues.

This clone was observed a single time. The rearrangement uses TRBV18 and TRBJ2-5; no clear D. Germline lookup yields CDR1 KGHSH and CDR2 LQKENI. This CDR3 has 12 amino acids. V gave up 4 bases and J gave up 5 bases, with 8 bases separating them. CDR3 residues: CASSQIDETQYF. As DNA, the CDR3 is TGTGCCAGCTCACAGATTGACGAGACCCAGTACTTC.

This rearrangement joins TRBV7-9 to TRBJ1-1, with a tentative D call TRBD1 (5 bases). Germline CDR1 SEHNR, CDR2 FQNEAQ (reference sequence). The V end was cut by 0 bases, the J end by 7 bases, with 6 bases between. This CDR3 is built from 12 residues. The CDR3 nucleotides read TGTGCCAGCAGCTTAGCCGACAGTGAAGCTTTCTTT. This codes for CASSLADSEAFF. The variable domain in full, with the rest retrieved from reference TRBV7-9 and TRBJ1-1, is DTGVSQNPRHKITKRGQNVTFRCDPISEHNRLYWYRQTLGQGPEFLTYFQNEAQLEKSRLLSDRFSAERPKGSFSTLEIQRTEQGDSAMYLCASSLADSEAFFGQGTRLTVV.

The V and J genes are TRBV23-1 and TRBJ2-7; D tentatively reads TRBD1 or TRBD2 (6 bases each). TRBV23-1 is identified as an open reading frame with a role that is uncertain. Trimming took off 11 bases at V and 3 bases at J, with 20 bases between the two ends. The CDR3 runs 14 residues. The CDR3: CAGRTGGPFYEQYF. The CDR3 DNA reads as TGCGCCGGCCGCACTGGGGGGCCCTTCTACGAGCAGTACTTC.

This clone appeared a few times. The chain joins TRBV19 to TRBJ1-2; unclear D gene. V was shortened by 4 bases and J by 7 bases, with 10 bases between the two germline ends. This CDR3 comprises 12 residues. In germline, CDR1 is LNHDA, CDR2 SQIVND (reference sequence). The CDR3 spells CASSTGPGGYTF. CDR3 sequence (DNA): TGTGCCAGTAGTACCGGCCCCGGTGGCTACACCTTC.

The chain links TRBV29-1 to TRBJ1-2; D unresolved. CDR3 length: 10 amino acids. The germline CDR1 and CDR2 sequences are SQVTM and ANQGSEA. Trimming shortened V by 5 bases and J by 6 bases, and 7 bases separated the two germline ends. The CDR3 here is CSVLGNGYTF. The CDR3 region has the DNA TGCAGCGTTTTGGGGAATGGCTACACCTTC.

This chain links TRBV10-3 with TRBJ2-3, with 7 bases matching TRBD1. Germline loops: CDR1 ENHRY, CDR2 SYGVKD. Trimming at V came to 6 bases and at J to 5 bases, leaving 8 bases not matched to a gene. This CDR3 contains 14 residues. This CDR3 reads CAIRTNDRVDTQYF. As DNA, the CDR3 is TGTGCCATCAGGACAAACGACAGGGTAGATACGCAGTATTTT.

V usage is TRBV7-8 and J usage is TRBJ2-2; no reliable D call. The V and J ends lost 1 base and 8 bases respectively, with 11 bases between them. CDR3 length: 14 amino acids. Germline lookup yields CDR1 SGHVS and CDR2 FQNEAQ. The CDR3 nucleotides read TGTGCCAGCAGCTTAGGCCCCCTGATGGGGGAGCTGTTTTTT. It translates to CASSLGPLMGELFF.

J is TRBJ2-7 and V is TRBV11-2; 9 bases fit TRBD1. Germline CDR1 and CDR2: SGHAT and FQNNGV. The CDR3 extends over 15 amino acids. J lost 3 bases, V lost 3 bases, and 6 bases had no gene match. In DNA, the CDR3 is TGTGCCAGCAGCTTTGCTGGACAGGGGTACTACGAGCAGTACTTC. It yields the protein CASSFAGQGYYEQYF.

This clone was detected once. The chain is built from TRBV30 and TRBJ2-7, with 8 bases aligning to TRBD2. V lost 3 bases to trimming and J lost 3 bases; unmatched junction nucleotides: 4. CDR1 and CDR2 (germline): GTSNPN, SVGIG (reference sequence). The CDR3 sequence is 13 residues long. CDR3 sequence reads: CAWSGGVYYEQYF. The CDR3 DNA follows: TGTGCCTGGAGCGGGGGGGTCTACTACGAGCAGTACTTC.

The chain combines TRBV30 with TRBJ2-2, with 7 bases that match TRBD2. Trimming at V came to 3 bases and at J to 2 bases, leaving 3 bases not matched to a gene. Germline CDR1 GTSNPN, CDR2 SVGIG (reference sequence). CDR3 size: 14 residues. CDR3 sequence reads: CAWSRTRNTGELFF. CDR3 in DNA: TGTGCCTGGAGCCGGACTAGAAACACCGGGGAGCTGTTTTTT.

V is TRBV5-1 and J is TRBJ2-7; 8 bases map to TRBD2. The CDR3 is 14 residues long. Germline V lookup: CDR1 SGHRS, CDR2 YFSETQ. The trim removed 1 base at V and 0 bases at J, leaving 0 bases unmatched. CDR3 sequence reads: CASSLRGGSYEQYF. CDR3 in DNA: TGCGCCAGCAGCTTGCGGGGGGGCTCCTACGAGCAGTACTTC.

V is TRBV11-2 and J is TRBJ1-2; D might be TRBD1 (6 bases). V shed 5 bases and J shed 4 bases, with 14 bases lying between them. The CDR3 sequence is 14 residues long. Germline CDR1 reads SGHAT; CDR2 reads FQNNGV. CDR3 protein: CASSPYRDGYGYTF. The CDR3 DNA is TGTGCCAGCAGCCCCTACAGGGACGGCTATGGCTACACCTTC.

In this sample, this clone turned up a few times. The V call is TRBV7-3, the J call TRBJ2-4; TRBD2 agrees at 8 bases. From germline, CDR1 is SGHTA and CDR2 FQGTGA. Trimming took 1 base from V and 7 from J; bases not matched to a gene: 3. The CDR3 runs 14 residues. CDR3 amino acids: CASSLSGGRNIQYF. The CDR3, as DNA: TGTGCCAGCAGCTTAAGCGGGGGGAGGAACATTCAGTACTTC. Full variable domain (missing parts from reference TRBV7-3 and TRBJ2-4): GAGVSQTPSNKVTEKGKYVELRCDPISGHTALYWYRQSLGQGPEFLIYFQGTGAADDSGLPNDRFFAVRPEGSVSTLKIQRTERGDSAVYLCASSLSGGRNIQYFGAGTRLSVL.

The chain recombines TRBV16 with TRBJ1-5; TRBD1 aligns across 10 bases. Germline CDR1 KGHSY, CDR2 FQNENV. The CDR3 totals 15 residues. With 7 bases clipped from V and 2 bases from J, the junction kept 5 bases outside the gene matches. The CDR3 nucleotides are TGTGCCAGCAACCTAGGGACAGGGGGCAATCAGCCCCAGCATTTT. Translation gives CASNLGTGGNQPQHF.

The V gene is TRBV6-5, the J gene TRBJ2-3; TRBD1 agrees at 7 bases. The CDR3 consists of 15 residues. Losses at the gene ends were 3 bases for V and 7 bases for J; bases not matched to a gene: 10. Germline CDR1 is MNHEY and CDR2 is SVGAGI. In DNA form, the CDR3 reads TGTGCCAGCAGTTATTACATAGGGGGCGAGAATACGCAGTATTTT. It translates to CASSYYIGGENTQYF.

The chain links TRBV15 to TRBJ2-1; D perhaps matches TRBD2 (6 bases). The CDR3 consists of 14 residues. V dropped 8 bases and J dropped 2 bases, with 13 bases sitting between them. CDR1 and CDR2 from the germline V gene are LNHNV and YYDKDF (reference sequence). DNA of the CDR3: TGTGCCACCCTACGGGACTTCCCCTACAATGAGCAGTTCTTC. Protein product: CATLRDFPYNEQFF.

The chain is built from TRBV7-9 and TRBJ2-7; D call uncertain. The CDR3 covers 13 residues. The germline V gene has CDR1 SEHNR and CDR2 FQNEAQ (reference sequence). V was pared by 6 bases and J by 9 bases, with 18 bases between. CDR3 loop: CASSSEDVSGQYF. As DNA, the CDR3 is TGTGCCAGCAGTTCAGAAGACGTGTCTGGGCAGTACTTC.